Listed below are T cell receptor beta chains from one sample, sequenced in a study of shared clonotypes between healthy human individuals. The method was immunoSEQ multiplex PCR; TCRdb's version includes in-frame clones alone and lacks a portion of them. The data hold hundreds of thousands of clones, with around 81% observed a single time. Sequenced input: PBMCs. The receptors come from a woman aged 40-49 years in good health. Some clones in this sample may be carry-over from other donors' samples. CDR3s include the opening cysteine and the closing phenylalanine or tryptophan. D genes are given only for firm matches. Clone size is shown for a subset of rows, as once, few, many or a class of expanded clone.

cdr3_aa cdr3_nt d_call cdr3_length v_call clone_size j_call
CASSSPAGLAGETQYF TGTGCCAGCAGTTCTCCCGCGGGACTAGCGGGAGAGACCCAGTACTTC TRBD2 16 TRBV6-5 NA TRBJ2-5
CSASSYEQYF TGCAGTGCTTCATCCTACGAGCAGTACTTC NA 10 TRBV20-1 NA TRBJ2-7
CASSFGTSGRGETQYF TGTGCCAGTAGCTTCGGGACTAGCGGGAGAGGAGAGACCCAGTACTTC TRBD2 16 TRBV19 few TRBJ2-5
CASRLGQGSYEQYF TGTGCCAGCAGGCTCGGACAGGGTTCCTACGAGCAGTACTTC TRBD1 14 TRBV6-5 NA TRBJ2-7
CASSLDGDGQETQYF TGTGCCAGCAGCTTAGATGGGGACGGACAAGAGACCCAGTACTTC NA 15 TRBV11-2 few TRBJ2-5
CASSGTSGRGETQYF TGTGCCAGCAGCGGGACTAGCGGGAGAGGAGAGACCCAGTACTTC TRBD2 15 TRBV2 many TRBJ2-5
CASRGTGDYEQYF TGTGCCAGCAGGGGGACAGGAGATTACGAGCAGTACTTC TRBD1 13 TRBV27 few TRBJ2-7
CASSPGLAIYEQYF TGTGCCAGTAGTCCCGGACTAGCGATCTACGAGCAGTACTTC TRBD2 14 TRBV19 NA TRBJ2-7
CASSFDRGAEKLFF TGTGCCAGTAGTTTCGACAGGGGGGCCGAAAAACTGTTTTTT TRBD1 14 TRBV19 NA TRBJ1-4
CASSPDSRARRTLHF TGTGCCAGCTCACCGGATTCCAGGGCAAGGAGGACCCTCCACTTT NA 15 TRBV18 NA TRBJ1-6
CASRGPGTGNYEQYF TGTGCCAGCAGGGGACCCGGGACTGGGAACTACGAGCAGTACTTC NA 15 TRBV28 NA TRBJ2-7
CASSKGQGGNEKLFF TGTGCCAGCAGTAAAGGACAGGGGGGGAATGAAAAACTGTTTTTT TRBD1 15 TRBV28 many TRBJ1-4
CASSPPTGGSETQYF TGTGCCAGCAGTCCCCCGACAGGGGGCAGTGAGACCCAGTACTTC TRBD1 15 TRBV28 NA TRBJ2-5
CASSQEARGPYGYTF TGTGCCAGCAGCCAAGAGGCTAGGGGACCTTATGGCTACACCTTC NA 15 TRBV4-2 NA TRBJ1-2
CASSLPDRGRTKNIQYF TGTGCCAGCAGTTTACCCGACCGCGGGAGAACGAAAAACATTCAGTACTTC TRBD2 17 TRBV28 NA TRBJ2-4
CASVDFGARAGELFF TGTGCCAGCGTGGATTTCGGGGCTCGCGCCGGGGAGCTGTTTTTT NA 15 TRBV2 NA TRBJ2-2
CASSPRRGETQYF TGTGCCAGCAGCCCCAGGAGGGGAGAGACCCAGTACTTC NA 13 TRBV7-2 NA TRBJ2-5
CASSSRQEGETQYF TGTGCCAGCAGCTCCCGACAGGAGGGAGAGACCCAGTACTTC NA 14 TRBV11-1 many TRBJ2-5
CASSLAGQFNQPQHF TGTGCCAGCAGCTTGGCCGGACAGTTCAATCAGCCCCAGCATTTT NA 15 TRBV5-5 NA TRBJ1-5
CAISEGLNEKLFF TGTGCCATCAGTGAAGGACTTAATGAAAAACTGTTTTTT NA 13 TRBV10-3 few TRBJ1-4
CASSIGTAYEQYF TGTGCCAGTAGTATCGGGACAGCCTACGAGCAGTACTTC TRBD1 13 TRBV19 NA TRBJ2-7
CASSPGEGVYGYTF TGCGCCAGCAGCCCCGGTGAAGGGGTCTATGGCTACACCTTC NA 14 TRBV5-1 NA TRBJ1-2
CASRESGRAAEQYF TGTGCCAGCAGGGAAAGTGGGAGGGCGGCCGAGCAGTACTTC TRBD2 14 TRBV13 NA TRBJ2-7
CASSPLDRGRTEAFF TGTGCCAGCTCACCACTGGACAGGGGTAGGACTGAAGCTTTCTTT TRBD1 15 TRBV18 many TRBJ1-1
CASSIGGRAWDEQYF TGTGCCAGTAGTATAGGCGGGAGGGCCTGGGACGAGCAGTACTTC TRBD2 15 TRBV19 NA TRBJ2-7
CASSSASIGELFF TGTGCCAGCAGCTCCGCCTCCATCGGGGAGCTGTTTTTT NA 13 TRBV25-1 NA TRBJ2-2
CASSPGTGQETQYF TGTGCCAGCAGCCCCGGGACAGGCCAAGAGACCCAGTACTTC TRBD1 14 TRBV9 NA TRBJ2-5
CASSPDSGRRGEQFF TGTGCCAGCAGCCCGGACTCAGGTCGTCGGGGGGAGCAGTTCTTC NA 15 TRBV7-2 many TRBJ2-1
CASSLDRQDYGYTF TGCGCCAGCAGCTTAGACAGGCAAGATTATGGCTACACCTTC NA 14 TRBV5-1 few TRBJ1-2
CAVLDPWDKRHTGELFF TGTGCCGTCCTTGACCCCTGGGACAAGCGGCACACCGGGGAGCTGTTTTTT NA 17 TRBV2 once TRBJ2-2
CASSLYGSGYEQYF TGTGCCAGCAGTTTATACGGGAGTGGGTACGAGCAGTACTTC NA 14 TRBV27 NA TRBJ2-7
CASSIAPDRGAGELFF TGTGCCAGTAGTATAGCCCCTGACAGGGGGGCCGGGGAGCTGTTTTTT TRBD1 16 TRBV19 NA TRBJ2-2
CAWSVRADEKLFF TGTGCCTGGAGTGTACGGGCAGATGAAAAACTGTTTTTT NA 13 TRBV30 NA TRBJ1-4
CASSHRDRYEQYF TGTGCCAGCAGCCACCGGGACAGGTACGAGCAGTACTTC TRBD1 13 TRBV6-1 NA TRBJ2-7
CAWTPKEGRNTEAFF TGTGCCTGGACCCCGAAGGAGGGCAGGAACACTGAAGCTTTCTTT NA 15 TRBV30 many TRBJ1-1
CASRMGSWNTIYF TGCGCCAGCAGAATGGGTAGCTGGAACACCATATATTTT NA 13 TRBV23-1 NA TRBJ1-3
CASSGLIGPTGELFF TGTGCCAGCAGTGGACTAATAGGTCCCACCGGGGAGCTGTTTTTT NA 15 TRBV6-1 once TRBJ2-2
CASSTGPGDQPQHF TGTGCCAGCAGCACGGGCCCGGGGGATCAGCCCCAGCATTTT NA 14 TRBV6-1 NA TRBJ1-5
CASSWRGDNTEAFF TGTGCCAGCAGTTGGAGGGGGGACAACACTGAAGCTTTCTTT NA 14 TRBV27 few TRBJ1-1
CASSLGLAIDIYNEQFF TGTGCCAGCAGCCTCGGACTAGCGATTGACATCTACAATGAGCAGTTCTTC TRBD2 17 TRBV5-6 NA TRBJ2-1
CASQNSARRQYF TGTGCCAGCCAAAACAGCGCCCGGAGGCAGTACTTC NA 12 TRBV7-2 once TRBJ2-7
CASRLNSDEQFF TGCGCCAGCAGACTGAACAGTGATGAGCAGTTCTTC NA 12 TRBV5-1 NA TRBJ2-1
CATEAPLYNEQFF TGTGCCACGGAGGCTCCACTATACAATGAGCAGTTCTTC NA 13 TRBV19 NA TRBJ2-1
CASSQDWLVNSPLHF TGCGCCAGCAGCCAAGATTGGTTGGTGAATTCACCCCTCCACTTT NA 15 TRBV4-1 NA TRBJ1-6
CASSPLGREEVLFF TGTGCCAGCAGCCCCTTAGGGCGGGAGGAGGTGCTGTTTTTT TRBD2 14 TRBV11-2 NA TRBJ2-2
CASSQPPYSGYTF TGTGCCAGCAGCCAGCCCCCCTACAGTGGCTACACCTTC NA 13 TRBV5-5 many TRBJ1-2
CASSQSGSDGELFF TGTGCCAGTAGTCAAAGCGGGAGCGACGGGGAGCTGTTTTTT TRBD2 14 TRBV19 NA TRBJ2-2